The entry below gives a single T cell receptor (beta chain) sequence along with its context. No antigen is known for it. J gave up 5 bases and V 5 bases, and 12 bases lay outside the gene matches. Per the germline V gene, CDR1 is SEHNR and CDR2 is FQNEAQ (reference sequence). CDR3 length equals 16 residues. TCRdb re-called the reads with MiXCR, one entry per CDR3 protein. The sample records about half a million distinct CDR3 sequences, around 30% being singletons. This sample is drawn from a study of T cell repertoires in cytomegalovirus infection. This receptor was obtained from a human donor in good health (CMV status not recorded). Some clones in this sample may be carry-over from other donors' samples. The material sequenced was cultured PBMCs, taken from culture after CMV antigen stimulation. The rearrangement uses TRBV7-9 and TRBJ1-5; TRBD1 agrees at 7 bases. CDR3: CASSPQGGAGDQPQHF. The CDR3 DNA reads as TGTGCCAGCAGCCCTCAGGGGGGTGCCGGGGATCAGCCCCAGCATTTT.